The 29 T cell receptor beta chains reported below all come from one sample, sequenced in a study of blood T cells in healthy people across ages. Primed by a sample-barcoded 5' primer and a J-beta primer mix, a second PCR proceeded for about 6 to 11 cycles. TCRdb used MiXCR to reprocess the 5' RACE reads, holding one entry per CDR3 protein. This table has 760,000 or so distinct CDR3 sequences, around a quarter appearing once. The same data also contributed to another study, on T cells of mothers and their children.

Sequenced material: blood. These receptor sequences come from a boy aged 10-17 years in good health.

The genes are TRBV7-8 and TRBJ2-5; 8 bases are shared with TRBD2. The CDR3 covers 15 residues. V lost 5 bases, J lost 3 bases, and 8 bases stayed unmatched. CDR1 and CDR2 from the germline V gene are SGHVS and FQNEAQ. As DNA, the CDR3 is TGTGCCAGCAGCGCATCAGCGGGAGCGGAAGAGACCCAGTACTTC. Translation: CASSASAGAEETQYF.

The chain couples TRBV13 to TRBJ2-7; D is unresolved. The ends were cut back, 0 bases at V and 3 bases at J, with 9 bases in the middle. Germline CDR1 and CDR2: PRHDT and FYEKMQ (reference sequence). The CDR3 is 14 residues long. CDR3 protein: CASSLGPRHYEQYF. The CDR3 DNA reads as TGTGCCAGCAGCTTAGGGCCACGACACTACGAGCAGTACTTC.

This rearrangement joins TRBV20-1 to TRBJ2-5; 7 bases are a match to TRBD1. This CDR3 spans 13 amino acids. Germline assignment: CDR1 DFQATT and CDR2 SNEGSKA (reference sequence). V lost 6 bases, J lost 5 bases, and 9 bases stayed unmatched. DNA for the CDR3: TGCAGTGCCAACAGGGGTAGTGCGGAGACCCAGTACTTC. Residues: CSANRGSAETQYF.

This clonotype was seen more than once but under ten times. The chain recombines TRBV5-1 with TRBJ2-5; possibly TRBD2 for D (6 bases). CDR3 length: 14 amino acids. CDR1 and CDR2 (germline): SGHRS, YFSETQ. The V and J ends lost 1 base and 5 bases respectively, with 12 bases between them. CDR3 amino acids: CASSLIPGSETQYF. CDR3 bases: TGCGCCAGCAGCTTGATCCCCGGGAGCGAGACCCAGTACTTC. The full variable domain, completed using reference TRBV5-1 and TRBJ2-5, is KAGVTQTPRYLIKTRGQQVTLSCSPISGHRSVSWYQQTPGQGLQFLFEYFSETQRNKGNFPGRFSGRQFSNSRSEMNVSTLELGDSALYLCASSLIPGSETQYFGPGTRLLVL.

As for this clonotype: An end of the junction does not agree with germline; a read error may underlie this. This chain joins TRBV20-1 and TRBJ2-5, with D possibly matching TRBD2 (5 bases). The CDR3 covers 12 residues. In germline, CDR1 is DFQATT, CDR2 SNEGSKA (reference sequence). DNA of the CDR3: TGTAGTGCTAGCCTTAACCTAGAGACCCAGTACTTC. Protein product: CSASLNLETQYF.

The gene calls are TRBV29-1 and TRBJ1-2; maybe TRBD1 (5 bases). The CDR3 is 16 residues long. The V and J ends lost 0 bases and 3 bases respectively, with 17 bases between them. CDR1 and CDR2 from the germline V gene are SQVTM and ANQGSEA. DNA of the CDR3: TGCAGCGTTGAAGAAGCATCAGAGGGCAGGGACTATGGCTACACCTTC. Residues: CSVEEASEGRDYGYTF.

This clonotype was observed a few times. V gene TRBV7-9 combines with J gene TRBJ2-7; tentative D call: TRBD2 (6 bases). The V and J ends lost 10 bases and 0 bases respectively, with 28 bases between them. The germline gives CDR1 SEHNR, CDR2 FQNEAQ (reference sequence). CDR3 length equals 18 residues. The CDR3 DNA reads TGTGCCACACTGAGAATAGCGGCCTCGTACCGAAGCTCCTACGAGCAGTACTTC. This codes for CATLRIAASYRSSYEQYF. The full variable domain, in which reference TRBV7-9 and TRBJ2-7 provide the parts outside the CDR3, is DTGVSQNPRHKITKRGQNVTFRCDPISEHNRLYWYRQTLGQGPEFLTYFQNEAQLEKSRLLSDRFSAERPKGSFSTLEIQRTEQGDSAMYLCATLRIAASYRSSYEQYFGPGTRLTVT.

The genes are TRBV12-3 or TRBV12-4 and TRBJ2-1, with 12 bases matching TRBD2. The CDR3 runs 16 residues. V lost 7 bases, J lost 4 bases, and 8 bases stayed unmatched. CDR3 nucleotide sequence: TGTGCCAGCACCTTTTTTGGACTAGCGGGATACAATGAGCAGTTCTTC. This sequence encodes CASTFFGLAGYNEQFF.

This clonotype was detected once. V and J are TRBV6-1 and TRBJ1-2; perhaps TRBD1 as D (5 bases). This CDR3 spans 16 amino acids. Trimming removed 5 bases at V and 6 bases at J, with 22 bases between. CDR1 and CDR2 from the germline V gene are MNHNS and SASEGT. CDR3 in DNA: TGTGCCAGCAGTCGATATCACAGGTCTGGTTTGGATGGCTACACCTTC. Its protein is CASSRYHRSGLDGYTF.

This clonotype has a handful of counts. This CDR3 reads CASSPAGTVPGNEQFF. CDR3 nucleotide sequence: TGTGCCAGCAGCCCAGCGGGAACGGTACCGGGAAATGAGCAGTTCTTC. The chain has TRBV9 and TRBJ2-5; 7 bases are shared with TRBD2. The J call may be wrong; the DNA end is better matched by TRBJ2-1. Germline V lookup: CDR1 SGDLS, CDR2 YYNGEE. The CDR3 is made up of 16 amino acids.

This clonotype was observed a handful of times. The rearrangement links TRBV5-1 to TRBJ2-7; D is perhaps TRBD2 (5 bases). V lost 0 bases, J lost 3 bases, and 13 bases lay in between. CDR3 length: 15 residues. Germline-derived CDR1 and CDR2 are SGHRS and YFSETQ. This CDR3 reads CASSLGLLEDYEQYF. The CDR3 DNA is TGCGCCAGCAGCTTGGGTCTCCTGGAGGACTACGAGCAGTACTTC.

This clonotype was recorded a few times. An end of the junction does not agree with germline; a read error may underlie this. J is TRBJ2-2 and V is TRBV7-9; TRBD2 aligns across 12 bases. CDR3 length: 17 residues. Germline lookup yields CDR1 SEHNR and CDR2 FQNEAQ (reference sequence). CDR3 sequence (DNA): TGTGCCAGCAGCTTAGCCCCTAGCGGGGGGGCCGCCGGGGGGCTGTTTTTT. It yields the protein CASSLAPSGGAAGGLFF.

The chain carries TRBV4-3 and TRBJ2-5; TRBD2 matches at 9 bases. V lost 0 bases, J lost 6 bases, and 8 bases stayed unmatched. CDR1 and CDR2 from the germline V gene are LGHNA and YSLEER. This CDR3 is 16 amino acids long. The CDR3 loop is CASSQDRIAGAKTQYF. CDR3 sequence (DNA): TGCGCCAGCAGCCAAGATAGAATAGCGGGGGCCAAGACCCAGTACTTC.

This clonotype was seen a few times. This chain uses TRBV29-1 with TRBJ2-5; 9 nucleotides align to TRBD1. CDR3 length: 16 amino acids. The V and J ends lost 3 bases and 3 bases, in that order; junction bases with no gene match: 11. The germline CDR1 and CDR2 sequences are SQVTM and ANQGSEA. As DNA, the CDR3 is TGCAGCGTTGATACTGCCCTCCGGACAGGGGAAGAGACCCAGTACTTC. Its protein is CSVDTALRTGEETQYF.

The rearrangement joins TRBV5-1 to TRBJ2-1; 11 bases fit TRBD2. The V and J ends lost 4 bases and 8 bases, in that order; junction bases with no gene match: 11. CDR1 is SGHRS, CDR2 YFSETQ, per germline. CDR3 length: 16 amino acids. The CDR3 DNA reads TGCGCCAGCAGCCCGCTGGTCTCTAGCGGGGGGTATGAGCAGTTCTTC. As protein: CASSPLVSSGGYEQFF.

The genes are TRBV29-1 and TRBJ2-2; 7 bases match TRBD2. CDR1 and CDR2 (germline): SQVTM, ANQGSEA. V lost 7 bases, J lost 4 bases, and 6 bases stayed unmatched. The CDR3 sequence is 13 residues long. Here the CDR3 reads CSASGERTGELFF. The CDR3 DNA follows: TGCAGCGCGAGCGGGGAACGCACCGGGGAGCTGTTTTTT.

Points on this clonotype: One end of the junction is discordant with germline, which a read error may explain. V usage is TRBV12-3 or TRBV12-4 and J usage is TRBJ2-3, with unresolved D. The CDR3 consists of 18 residues. The CDR3 DNA sequence: TGTGCCAGCAGTCCCCTTCTCGGCAGGAGAGAAGGACCAGATACGCAATATTTT. Protein: CASSPLLGRREGPDTQYF.

J is TRBJ2-3 and V is TRBV20-1, with 11 nucleotides matching TRBD2. Germline V gives CDR1 DFQATT, CDR2 SNEGSKA (reference sequence). The CDR3 is 17 amino acids. J was trimmed by 2 bases and V by 0 bases; bases with no gene match: 7. The CDR3 is CSARDYLAGGDTDTQYF. The DNA of the CDR3 is TGCAGTGCTAGAGATTACCTAGCGGGAGGAGACACAGATACGCAGTATTTT.

The rearrangement links TRBV20-1 to TRBJ2-7, with D possibly being TRBD2 (7 bases). The CDR3 loop spans 15 amino acids. CDR1 DFQATT and CDR2 SNEGSKA come from the germline V gene (reference sequence). Trimming cost V 6 bases and J 2 bases, with 20 bases left between them. The CDR3 loop reads CSAGGRGAAPYEQYF. The CDR3 coding sequence is TGCAGTGCCGGGGGTCGGGGGGCCGCTCCCTACGAGCAGTACTTC.

This clonotype was found a few times. V gene TRBV12-3 or TRBV12-4 combines with J gene TRBJ2-7; 12 bases fit TRBD2. V lost 5 bases to trimming and J lost 7 bases; unmatched junction nucleotides: 6. CDR3 size: 14 residues. Here the CDR3 DNA reads TGTGCCAGCAGTGTAACTAGCGGGAGGTGGGAGCAGTACTTC. Translating gives CASSVTSGRWEQYF.

The chain employs TRBV7-8 and TRBJ2-1, with 9 positions matching TRBD2. J gave up 7 bases and V 2 bases, and 6 bases lay outside the gene matches. Germline V gene data show CDR1 as SGHVS and CDR2 as FQNEAQ. This CDR3 has 15 amino acids. The CDR3 loop is CASSLFTREGNEQFF. In DNA, the CDR3 is TGTGCCAGCAGCTTATTTACGCGGGAGGGAAATGAGCAGTTCTTC.

This clonotype was counted at least ten times. The rearrangement uses TRBV28 and TRBJ2-6; 7 bases map to TRBD1. This CDR3 region has 15 residues. J gave up 2 bases and V 5 bases, and 3 bases lay outside the gene matches. The germline V gene has CDR1 MDHEN and CDR2 SYDVKM. The CDR3 loop reads CASSRTGAGANVLTF. In DNA form, the CDR3 reads TGTGCCAGCAGTAGAACAGGGGCTGGGGCCAACGTCCTGACTTTC. The full variable domain, rest sourced from reference TRBV28 and TRBJ2-6, is DVKVTQSSRYLVKRTGEKVFLECVQDMDHENMFWYRQDPGLGLRLIYFSYDVKMKEKGDIPEGYSVSREKKERFSLILESASTNQTSMYLCASSRTGAGANVLTFGAGSRLTVL.

The genes are TRBV9 and TRBJ1-5, with D hard to call. The CDR3 is 14 amino acids. Germline V gene sequence: CDR1 SGDLS, CDR2 YYNGEE. V was cut by 7 bases and J by 0 bases, with 11 bases left in between. CDR3 loop: CASSGGNSNQPQHF. The CDR3 bases are TGTGCCAGCTCGGGAGGTAATAGCAATCAGCCCCAGCATTTT.

The J gene is TRBJ2-5, the V gene TRBV12-3 or TRBV12-4, with 11 nucleotides matching TRBD2. The J call is uncertain, as TRBJ2-1 better fits the DNA end. This CDR3 region has 14 residues. The CDR3 protein is CASSLLAGDHEQFF. The CDR3 DNA is TGTGCCAGCAGTCTACTAGCGGGGGACCATGAGCAGTTCTTC.

A few counts support this clonotype. V and J are TRBV28 and TRBJ2-6, with 7 bases fitting TRBD1. CDR1 is MDHEN, CDR2 SYDVKM, per germline. J lost 0 bases, V lost 4 bases, and 15 bases had no gene match. The CDR3 covers 20 residues. In DNA form, the CDR3 reads TGTGCCAGCAGTTCCGCCCCAGGACAGGCCTTAGACTCTGGGGCCAACGTCCTGACTTTC. Translated, it gives CASSSAPGQALDSGANVLTF.

The rearrangement uses TRBV7-2 and TRBJ2-5, with 12 bases aligning to TRBD2. This CDR3 has 15 residues. Trimming at V came to 6 bases and at J to 4 bases, leaving 6 bases not matched to a gene. Germline CDR1 and CDR2: SGHTA and FQGNSA. The CDR3, as DNA: TGTGCCAGCAGTCCTACTAGCGGGGGGCTAGAGACCCAGTACTTC. Translating it yields CASSPTSGGLETQYF.

This clonotype was seen more than once but under ten times. The chain recombines TRBV20-1 with TRBJ2-3; D call uncertain. Per the germline V gene, CDR1 is DFQATT and CDR2 is SNEGSKA (reference sequence). The CDR3 is made up of 16 amino acids. V shed 2 bases and J shed 0 bases, with 15 bases lying between them. The CDR3: CSARPSDRSSTDTQYF. Here the CDR3 DNA reads TGCAGTGCTAGACCTTCTGACCGATCTAGCACAGATACGCAGTATTTT.

This clonotype was detected only a few times. The rearrangement uses TRBV5-1 and TRBJ2-5; maybe TRBD2 (5 bases). The closer fit of TRBJ2-1 to the DNA end suggests the J call may be wrong. Per the germline V gene, CDR1 is SGHRS and CDR2 is YFSETQ. The CDR3 covers 14 residues. This CDR3 reads CASSLTGSPDEQFF. CDR3 in DNA: TGCGCCAGCAGCTTGACGGGATCCCCGGATGAGCAGTTCTTC.

The chain uses TRBV29-1 and TRBJ2-3; TRBD1 agrees at 7 bases. The length of the CDR3 is 14 residues. The germline CDR1 and CDR2 sequences are SQVTM and ANQGSEA. V lost 5 bases to trimming and J lost 6 bases; unmatched junction nucleotides: 11. As DNA, the CDR3 is TGCAGCGTTCCCCCAGGGGGAGATTTTGATACGCAGTATTTT. Its translation is CSVPPGGDFDTQYF.